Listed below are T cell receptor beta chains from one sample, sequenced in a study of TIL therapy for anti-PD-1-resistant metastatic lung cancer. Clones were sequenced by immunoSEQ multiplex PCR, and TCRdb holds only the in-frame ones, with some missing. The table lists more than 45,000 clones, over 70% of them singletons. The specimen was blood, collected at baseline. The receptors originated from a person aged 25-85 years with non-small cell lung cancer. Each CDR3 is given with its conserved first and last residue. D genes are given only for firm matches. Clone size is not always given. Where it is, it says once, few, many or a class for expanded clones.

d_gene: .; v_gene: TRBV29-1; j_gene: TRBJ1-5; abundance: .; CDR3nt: TGCAGCGTTAAACAGGATAGCAATCAGCCCCAGCATTTT; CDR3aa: CSVKQDSNQPQHF
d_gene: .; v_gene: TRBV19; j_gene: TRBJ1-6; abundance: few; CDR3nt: TGTGCCAGCACCTCTTCTGATTCACCCCTCCACTTT; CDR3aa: CASTSSDSPLHF
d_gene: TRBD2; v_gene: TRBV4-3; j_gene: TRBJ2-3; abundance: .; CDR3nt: TGCGCCAGCAGCCAAGTGGGGGGGATTATAGATACGCAGTATTTT; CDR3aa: CASSQVGGIIDTQYF
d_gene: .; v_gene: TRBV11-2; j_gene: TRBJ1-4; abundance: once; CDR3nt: TGTGCCAGCAGCTTCCCGGACCCCAGGAGGGAAAAACTGTTTTTT; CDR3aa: CASSFPDPRREKLFF
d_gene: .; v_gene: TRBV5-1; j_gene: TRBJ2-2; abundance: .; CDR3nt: TGCGCCAGCAGCTTAGTGAGGGGGGCGATAAACACCGGGGAGCTGTTTTTT; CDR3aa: CASSLVRGAINTGELFF
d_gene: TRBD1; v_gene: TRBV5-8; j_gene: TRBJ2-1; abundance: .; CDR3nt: TGTGCCAGCAGCTTGTTTGGGGCAGGGGGCTTCAATGAGCAGTTCTTC; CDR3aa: CASSLFGAGGFNEQFF
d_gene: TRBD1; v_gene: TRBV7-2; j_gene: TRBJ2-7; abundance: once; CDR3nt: TGTGCCAGCAGCCCCGGGACAGTCAGCTACGAGCAGTACTTC; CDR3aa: CASSPGTVSYEQYF
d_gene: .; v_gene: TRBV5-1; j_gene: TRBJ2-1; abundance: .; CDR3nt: TGCGCCAGCAGCTTGGGTCTCTACAATGAGCAGTTCTTC; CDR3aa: CASSLGLYNEQFF
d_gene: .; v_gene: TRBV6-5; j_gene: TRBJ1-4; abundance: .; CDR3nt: TGTGCCAGCAGTTACTCGTACGGGGTCGATAATGAAAAACTGTTTTTT; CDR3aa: CASSYSYGVDNEKLFF
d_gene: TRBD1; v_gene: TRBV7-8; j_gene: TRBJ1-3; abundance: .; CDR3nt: TGTGCCAGCAGCTTAGGGAGACAGGGACGTTCCGGAAACACCATATATTTT; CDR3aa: CASSLGRQGRSGNTIYF
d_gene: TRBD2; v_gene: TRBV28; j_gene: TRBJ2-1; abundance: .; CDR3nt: TGTGCCAGCAGTAGACAAGGCCGGACTAGCGGACGACAGAATGAGCAGTTCTTC; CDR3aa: CASSRQGRTSGRQNEQFF
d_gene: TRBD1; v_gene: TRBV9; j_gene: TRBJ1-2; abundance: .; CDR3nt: TGTGCCAGCAGCGTAGGGGCAGGGGGCAGGTATGGCTACACCTTC; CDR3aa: CASSVGAGGRYGYTF
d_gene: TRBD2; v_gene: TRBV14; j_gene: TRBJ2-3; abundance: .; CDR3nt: TGTGCCAGCAGCCCTAGCGGGATAACGCAGTATTTT; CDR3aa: CASSPSGITQYF
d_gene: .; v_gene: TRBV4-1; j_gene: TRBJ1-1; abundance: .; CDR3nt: TGCGCCAGCAGCCGGGAAGGTCAGGTAAGGGCTGAAGCTTTCTTT; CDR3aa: CASSREGQVRAEAFF
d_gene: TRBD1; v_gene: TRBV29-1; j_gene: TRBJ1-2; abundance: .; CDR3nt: TGCAGCGCCACGGGACAGGGGGATTATGGCTACACCTTC; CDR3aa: CSATGQGDYGYTF